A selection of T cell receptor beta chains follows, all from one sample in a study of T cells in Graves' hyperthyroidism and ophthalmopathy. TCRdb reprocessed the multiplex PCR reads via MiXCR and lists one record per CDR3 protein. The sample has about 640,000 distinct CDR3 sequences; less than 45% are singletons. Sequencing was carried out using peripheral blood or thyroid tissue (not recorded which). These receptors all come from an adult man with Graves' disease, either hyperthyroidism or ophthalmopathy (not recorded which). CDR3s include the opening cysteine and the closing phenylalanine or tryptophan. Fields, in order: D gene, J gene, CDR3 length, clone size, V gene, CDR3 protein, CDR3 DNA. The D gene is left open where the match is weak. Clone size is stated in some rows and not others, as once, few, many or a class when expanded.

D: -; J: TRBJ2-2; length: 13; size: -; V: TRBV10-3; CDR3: CAISGADTGELFF; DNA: TGTGCCATCAGTGGCGCGGACACCGGGGAGCTGTTTTTT
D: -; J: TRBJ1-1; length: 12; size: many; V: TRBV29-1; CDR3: CSVEGRNTEAFF; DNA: TGCAGCGTTGAAGGTCGGAACACTGAAGCTTTCTTT
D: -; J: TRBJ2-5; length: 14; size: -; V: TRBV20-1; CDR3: CSATSDRADGTQYF; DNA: TGCAGTGCTACGTCGGACAGAGCGGATGGGACCCAGTACTTC
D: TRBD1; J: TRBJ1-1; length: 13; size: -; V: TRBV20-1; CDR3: CSARDPGQGEAFF; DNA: TGCAGTGCTAGAGATCCGGGACAGGGGGAAGCTTTCTTT
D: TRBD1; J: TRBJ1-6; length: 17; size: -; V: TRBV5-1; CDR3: CASSSGPGTGIGSPLHF; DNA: TGCGCCAGCAGCTCGGGGCCCGGGACAGGGATAGGTTCACCCCTCCACTTT
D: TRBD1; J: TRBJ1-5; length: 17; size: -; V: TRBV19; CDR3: CASSYRDRGGRNQPQHF; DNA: TGTGCCAGTAGTTACCGGGACAGGGGGGGACGGAATCAGCCCCAGCATTTT
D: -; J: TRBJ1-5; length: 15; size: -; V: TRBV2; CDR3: CASSTDSGGNQPQHF; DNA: TGTGCCAGCAGTACAGACAGCGGTGGCAATCAGCCCCAGCATTTT
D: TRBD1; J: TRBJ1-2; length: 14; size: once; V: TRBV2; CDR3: CVSKGEGAGYGYTF; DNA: TGTGTCAGCAAGGGTGAGGGGGCTGGCTATGGCTACACCTTC
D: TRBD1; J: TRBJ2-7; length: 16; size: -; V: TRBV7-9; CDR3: CASSLTHGQGDYEQYF; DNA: TGTGCCAGCAGCTTAACTCACGGACAGGGGGACTACGAGCAGTACTTC
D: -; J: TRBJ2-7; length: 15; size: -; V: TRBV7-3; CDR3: CASSPLAPGRDERYF; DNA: TGTGCCAGCAGCCCACTCGCTCCGGGACGAGACGAGCGGTACTTC
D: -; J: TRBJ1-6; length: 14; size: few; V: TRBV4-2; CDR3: CASSQGYGDSPLHF; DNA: TGTGCCAGCAGCCAAGGATATGGAGATTCACCCCTCCACTTT
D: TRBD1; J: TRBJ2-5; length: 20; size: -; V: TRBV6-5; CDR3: CASSSPRPSRQGAYQETQYF; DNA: TGTGCCAGCAGTTCCCCCAGGCCCTCCCGACAGGGGGCGTACCAAGAGACCCAGTACTTC
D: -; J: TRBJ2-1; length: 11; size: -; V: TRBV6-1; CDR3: CASSPGEEQFF; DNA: TGTGCCAGCAGTCCAGGGGAAGAGCAGTTCTTC
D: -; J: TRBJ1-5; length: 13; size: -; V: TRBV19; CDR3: CATSRTSDQPQHF; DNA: TGTGCCACCTCTCGGACATCGGATCAGCCCCAGCATTTT
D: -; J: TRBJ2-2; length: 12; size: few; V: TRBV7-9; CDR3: CASSISTGELFF; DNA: TGTGCCAGTAGTATAAGCACCGGGGAGCTGTTTTTT
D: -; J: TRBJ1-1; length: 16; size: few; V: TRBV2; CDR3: CASSDPSGGPNTEAFF; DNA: TGTGCCAGCAGTGATCCCAGCGGGGGGCCGAACACTGAAGCTTTCTTT
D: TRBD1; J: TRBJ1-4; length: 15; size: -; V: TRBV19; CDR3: CASSTEQGANEKLFF; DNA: TGTGCCAGTAGTACGGAACAGGGGGCGAATGAAAAACTGTTTTTT
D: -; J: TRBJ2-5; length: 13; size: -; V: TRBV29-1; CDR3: CSLRVGGKETQYF; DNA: TGCAGCTTACGTGTTGGGGGGAAAGAGACCCAGTACTTC
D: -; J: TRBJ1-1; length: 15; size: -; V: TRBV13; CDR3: CASSLTPGEFSEAFF; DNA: TGTGCCAGCAGCTTAACGCCAGGGGAGTTTAGTGAAGCTTTCTTT
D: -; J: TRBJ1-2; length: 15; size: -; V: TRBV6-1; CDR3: CASSSPGTSNYGYTF; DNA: TGTGCCAGCAGTAGTCCCGGGACATCCAACTATGGCTACACCTTC
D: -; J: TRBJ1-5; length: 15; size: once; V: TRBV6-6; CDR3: CASSSGITSNQPQHF; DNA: TGTGCCAGCAGTTCAGGGATTACTAGCAATCAGCCCCAGCATTTT
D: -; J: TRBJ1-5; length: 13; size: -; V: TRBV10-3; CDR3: CAISEGFSEPQHF; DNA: TGTGCCATCAGTGAGGGCTTCTCCGAGCCCCAGCATTTT